The entry below gives a single T cell receptor (beta chain) sequence along with its context. What this receptor recognizes is not known. The sample holds no much larger clone one base away, and base qualities are not on file. The sample's time point label, decoded: week 23, last vaccination. A 20-mer mutant IDH1 peptide at 300 micrograms in Montanide made up each vaccine dose, which was injected subcutaneously together with topical imiquimod. Newly diagnosed WHO grade 3 or 4 IDH1-mutant astrocytomas showing loss of nuclear ATRX were present in the donors. The samples were drawn from NOA16, a multicentre, single-arm, open-label phase I trial in Germany that tested a mutant IDH1 peptide vaccine in humans for the first time. Genomic DNA for TCRB sequencing was extracted from EDTA blood using the DNeasy Blood and Tissue Kit. The library was obtained by the immunoSEQ multiplex PCR assay. Rearranged TCR beta chain sequences were amplified with the hsTCRB Kit following the manufacturer's protocol. Sequencing of TCRB libraries was carried out on an Illumina MiSeq. Turning to the authors' computational methods: The proprietary platform of the kit vendor was used for demultiplexing, trimming and gene mapping. Imported from immuneACCESS, the table was reduced by TCRdb to in-frame sequences with V and J called. These copies leave out some clones; in studies compared against another copy, an unresolved V gene accounts for under half, and the cause of the remainder is not known. V and J calls and clone size follow that table, whereas D and trimming were derived from the DNA. The sample records approximately 41,000 clones, over 70% of which are singletons. Roughly 6.3% of the sample goes to the ten largest clones.

This entry is derived from a study of a mutant IDH1 vaccine in newly diagnosed glioma (dated by TCRdb to 2020 to 2023). At the level of the whole study: Patients were given eight vaccinations, in weeks 1, 3, 5, 7, 11, 15, 19 and 23, which matched visits V03 through V10. Peripheral blood was drawn at six visits: V03 (baseline), V05, V07, V10, V12 and V13. For exploratory analyses, longitudinal TCRB deep sequencing was carried out in about 25 treated patients wherever samples were available. Before enrollment, most patients had been given radiochemotherapy with temozolomide as standard therapy, while the rest had received either radiotherapy alone or temozolomide alone. Vaccination was initiated 4-6 weeks after radiotherapy alone, or concurrently with temozolomide cycles in the chemotherapy-containing groups. Of the 30 or so patients who were treated, about 62% were male and roughly 38% were female, and the mean age was about 37 years. Beyond this particular receptor, the publication reports: The authors stated that sample limitations prevented analyses of patient blood samples from being reproduced. No apparent relationship was observed between pseudoprogression and alterations in the top peripheral T cell clonotypes detected by TCRB sequencing. Immune responses induced by the vaccine were seen in more than 85% of patients across multiple MHC alleles. Availability determined which PBMC samples were chosen for TCRB deep sequencing.

From the cysteine through the phenylalanine, the CDR3 covers 16 amino acids. Left in the record is the CDR3 DNA by itself, 48 bases read in frame from the first base. Cut back by 6 bases and 3 bases, the V and J ends lie 20 bases apart. Reading the germline V gene (reference sequence) gives CDR1 LNHDA and CDR2 SQIVND. Sequences were derived from PBMCs, sampled from a glioma patient whose treatment included an IDH1 peptide vaccine. The receptor comes from a woman in her 40s with glioma. Some clones in this sample may be carry-over from other donors' samples. Recombination linked TRBV19 to TRBJ1-2, and TRBD1 may be the D gene, going by 5 matching bases. The DNA is TGTGCCAGTAGCAGACAGACAGCTTCCTCTTACTATGGCTACACCTTC. Translated, this gives CASSRQTASSYYGYTF.